This paragraph covers one T cell receptor beta chain sequence. Its specificity is not known. The CDR3 is made up of 14 amino acids. CDR1 is SGHRS, CDR2 YFSETQ, per germline. Between the trimmed V and J ends, which lost 2 bases and 6 bases, there was a span of 15 bases. Data came from immunoSEQ multiplex PCR; TCRdb stores just in-frame clones and leaves some out. The sample shows some 27,000 clones, 65% to 80% of them seen only once. Time point reported: week 5, during vaccination. Doses consisted of 300 ug of mutant IDH1 20-mer peptide each, paired with topical imiquimod. This specimen belongs to a study of a mutant IDH1 vaccine in newly diagnosed glioma. Across the whole study: Weeks 1, 3, 5, 7, 11, 15, 19 and 23 were when patients received their eight vaccinations. Patients were started on vaccination 4-6 weeks after radiotherapy alone, or with temozolomide cycles. Findings of the study overall: Pseudoprogression showed no apparent link to changes in top peripheral T cell clonotypes.

The sample was PBMCs, taken from a glioma patient whose treatment included an IDH1 peptide vaccine. The rearrangement uses TRBV5-1 and TRBJ2-7; D may be TRBD1 (6 bases). The sequence was obtained from a man aged 35-49 years with glioma. As DNA, the CDR3 is TGCGCCAGCAGCTTCAGGGGAGCGTTAGGCGAGCAGTACTTC. Its translation is CASSFRGALGEQYF.